Sequencing of this TCR beta chain was carried out in a study of vaccination effects on CD4 cells after COVID-19. Findings and limits, study-wide: Cross-reaction with common cold coronaviruses was seen in only 1 of 255 vaccine-induced clones from healthy vaccinees. Missing from the study were early post-infection timepoints, and its convalescent patients were few.

Ahead of sequencing, the ViraFEST assay grew antigen-specific CD4+ T cells using viral peptide pools. The authors isolated CD4+ T cells after approximately 9 days of culture. The table came from immunoSEQ multiplex PCR; TCRdb's copy has only in-frame clones and leaves some out. Of tens of thousands of clones detected, 65% to 85% appear once; the ten largest clones hold about 10%. Germline V lookup: CDR1 MGHRA, CDR2 YSYEKL. V lost 1 base, J lost 5 bases, and 17 bases lay in between. There are 17 residues in the CDR3. Concerning this clone itself: Its antigen is still unknown.

The chain couples TRBV4-1 to TRBJ2-2; D may correspond to TRBD1 or TRBD2 (5 bases each). The material sequenced was CD4+ T cells from PBMCs cultured with HCoV-229E spike peptides, taken before COVID-19 vaccination. The origin of this receptor is a human donor who received a COVID-19 vaccine. The CDR3: CASSQVSPGRRTGELFF. Written as DNA, the CDR3 is TGCGCCAGCAGCCAAGTTTCTCCGGGACGCCGGACCGGGGAGCTGTTTTTT.